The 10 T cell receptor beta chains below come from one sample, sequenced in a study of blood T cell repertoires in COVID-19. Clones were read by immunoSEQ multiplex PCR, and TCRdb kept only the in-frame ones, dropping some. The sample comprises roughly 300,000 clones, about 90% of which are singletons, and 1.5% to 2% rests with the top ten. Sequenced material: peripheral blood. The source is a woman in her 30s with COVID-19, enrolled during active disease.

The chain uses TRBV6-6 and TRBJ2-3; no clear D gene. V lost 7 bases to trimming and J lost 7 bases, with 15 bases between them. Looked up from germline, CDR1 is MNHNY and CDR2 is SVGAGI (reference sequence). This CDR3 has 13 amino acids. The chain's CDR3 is CASTYERGYTQYF. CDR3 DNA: TGTGCCAGCACTTATGAGAGAGGCTATACGCAGTATTTT.

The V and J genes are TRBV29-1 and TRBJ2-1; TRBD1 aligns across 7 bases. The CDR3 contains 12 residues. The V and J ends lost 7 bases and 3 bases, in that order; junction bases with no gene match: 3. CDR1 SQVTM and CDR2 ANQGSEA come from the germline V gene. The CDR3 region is CSGGQLYNEQFF. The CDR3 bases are TGCAGCGGGGGACAGCTCTACAATGAGCAGTTCTTC.

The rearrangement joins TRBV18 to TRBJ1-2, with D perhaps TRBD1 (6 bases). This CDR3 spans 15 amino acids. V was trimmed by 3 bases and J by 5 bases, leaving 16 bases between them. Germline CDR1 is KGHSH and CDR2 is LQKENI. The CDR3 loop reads CASSPIPGGAYGYTF. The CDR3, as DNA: TGTGCCAGCTCACCGATTCCGGGGGGCGCGTATGGCTACACCTTC.

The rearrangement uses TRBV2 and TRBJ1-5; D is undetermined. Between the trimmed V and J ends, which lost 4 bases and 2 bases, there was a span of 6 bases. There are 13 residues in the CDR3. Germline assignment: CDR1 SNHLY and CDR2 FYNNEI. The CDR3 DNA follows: TGTGCCAGCAGTGGTTCAGGCAATCAGCCCCAGCATTTT. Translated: CASSGSGNQPQHF.

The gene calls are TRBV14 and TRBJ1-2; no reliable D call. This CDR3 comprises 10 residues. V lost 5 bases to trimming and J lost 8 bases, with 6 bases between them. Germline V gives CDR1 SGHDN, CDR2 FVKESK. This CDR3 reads CASSSFGYTF. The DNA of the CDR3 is TGTGCCAGCAGCTCTTTCGGCTACACCTTC.

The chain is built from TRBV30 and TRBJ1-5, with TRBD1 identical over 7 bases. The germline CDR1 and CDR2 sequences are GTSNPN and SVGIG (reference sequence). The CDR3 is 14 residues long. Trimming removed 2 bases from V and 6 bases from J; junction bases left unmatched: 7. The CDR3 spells CAWSLGRGVQPQHF. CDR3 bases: TGTGCCTGGAGTTTGGGCAGGGGGGTTCAGCCCCAGCATTTT.

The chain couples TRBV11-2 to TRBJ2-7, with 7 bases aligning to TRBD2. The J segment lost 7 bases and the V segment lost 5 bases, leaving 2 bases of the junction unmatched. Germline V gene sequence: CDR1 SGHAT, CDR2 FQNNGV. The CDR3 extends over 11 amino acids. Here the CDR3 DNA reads TGTGCCAGCAGCCGCGGGGGAGAGCAGTACGTC. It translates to CASSRGGEQYV.

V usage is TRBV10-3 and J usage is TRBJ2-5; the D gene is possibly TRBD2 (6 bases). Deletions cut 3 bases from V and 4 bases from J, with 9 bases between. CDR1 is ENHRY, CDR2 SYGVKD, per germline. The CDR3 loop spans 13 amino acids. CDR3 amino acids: CAISDLGGETQYF. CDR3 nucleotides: TGTGCCATCAGTGACTTGGGGGGAGAGACCCAGTACTTC.

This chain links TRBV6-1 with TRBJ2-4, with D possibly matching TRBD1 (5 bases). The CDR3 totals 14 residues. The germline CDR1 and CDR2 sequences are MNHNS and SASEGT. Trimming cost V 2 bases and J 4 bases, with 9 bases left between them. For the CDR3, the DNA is TGTGCCAGCAGTGAAAGACAGCTAAAAAACATTCAGTACTTC. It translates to CASSERQLKNIQYF.

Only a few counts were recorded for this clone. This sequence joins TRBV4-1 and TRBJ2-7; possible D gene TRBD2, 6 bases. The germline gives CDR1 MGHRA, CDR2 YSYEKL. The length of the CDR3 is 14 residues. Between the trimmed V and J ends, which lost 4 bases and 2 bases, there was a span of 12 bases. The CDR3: CASSLLEGPYEQYV. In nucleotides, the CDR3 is TGCGCCAGCAGCCTACTGGAGGGCCCCTACGAGCAGTACGTC.